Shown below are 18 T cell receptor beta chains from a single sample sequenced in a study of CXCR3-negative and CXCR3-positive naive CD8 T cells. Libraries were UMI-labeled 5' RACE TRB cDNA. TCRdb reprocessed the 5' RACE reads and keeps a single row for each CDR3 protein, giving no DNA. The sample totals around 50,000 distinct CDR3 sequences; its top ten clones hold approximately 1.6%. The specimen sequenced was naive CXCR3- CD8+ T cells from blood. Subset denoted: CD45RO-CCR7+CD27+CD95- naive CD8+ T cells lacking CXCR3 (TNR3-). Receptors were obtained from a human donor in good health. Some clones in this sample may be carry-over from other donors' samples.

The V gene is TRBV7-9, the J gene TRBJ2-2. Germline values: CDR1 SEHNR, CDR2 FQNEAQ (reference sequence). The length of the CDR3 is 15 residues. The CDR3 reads CASSPRVTNTGELFF.

The CDR3 sequence: CASSFAPENIQYF. This chain joins TRBV5-5 and TRBJ2-4. This CDR3 spans 13 amino acids. CDR1 is SGHKS, CDR2 YYEKEE, per germline (reference sequence).

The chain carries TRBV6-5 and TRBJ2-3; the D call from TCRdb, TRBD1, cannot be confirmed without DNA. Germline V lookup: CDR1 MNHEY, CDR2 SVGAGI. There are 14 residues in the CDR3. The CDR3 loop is CASSLTGFEDTQYF.

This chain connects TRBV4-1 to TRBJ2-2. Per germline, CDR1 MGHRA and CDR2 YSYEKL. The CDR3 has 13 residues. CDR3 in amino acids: CASSAVASGELFF.

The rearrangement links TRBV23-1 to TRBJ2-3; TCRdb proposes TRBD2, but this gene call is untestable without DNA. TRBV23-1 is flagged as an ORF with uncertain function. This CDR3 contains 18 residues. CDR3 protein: CASSPIRGPRGGTDTQYF.

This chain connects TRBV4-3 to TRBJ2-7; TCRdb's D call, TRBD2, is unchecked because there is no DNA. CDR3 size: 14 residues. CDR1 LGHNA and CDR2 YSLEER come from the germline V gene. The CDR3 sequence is CASSQDAGSYEQYF.

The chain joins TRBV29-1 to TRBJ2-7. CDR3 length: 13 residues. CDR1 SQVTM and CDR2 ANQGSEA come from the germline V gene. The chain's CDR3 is CSAETGSGLEQYF.

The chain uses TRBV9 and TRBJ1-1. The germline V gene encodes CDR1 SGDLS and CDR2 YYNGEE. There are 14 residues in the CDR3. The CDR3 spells CASSLGTLNTEAFF.

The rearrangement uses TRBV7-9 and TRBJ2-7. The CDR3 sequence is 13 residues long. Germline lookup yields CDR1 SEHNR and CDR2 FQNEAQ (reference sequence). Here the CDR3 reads CASSLVPHYEQYF.

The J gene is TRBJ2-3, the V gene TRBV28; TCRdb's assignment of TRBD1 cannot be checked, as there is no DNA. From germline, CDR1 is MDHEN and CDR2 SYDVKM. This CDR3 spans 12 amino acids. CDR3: CASSSQGGAQYF.

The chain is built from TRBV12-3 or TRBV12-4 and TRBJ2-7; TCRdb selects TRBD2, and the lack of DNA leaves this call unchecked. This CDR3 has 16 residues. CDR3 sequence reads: CASSRAGTSGPYEQYF.

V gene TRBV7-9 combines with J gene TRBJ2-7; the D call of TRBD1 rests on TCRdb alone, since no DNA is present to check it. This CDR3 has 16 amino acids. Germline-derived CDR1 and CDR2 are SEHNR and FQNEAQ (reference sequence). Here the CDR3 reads CASIGPSGQGSYEQYF.

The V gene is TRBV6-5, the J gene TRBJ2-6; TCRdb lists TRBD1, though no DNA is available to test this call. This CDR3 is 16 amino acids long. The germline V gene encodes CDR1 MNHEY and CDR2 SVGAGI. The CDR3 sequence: CASSNEFPAGANVLTF.

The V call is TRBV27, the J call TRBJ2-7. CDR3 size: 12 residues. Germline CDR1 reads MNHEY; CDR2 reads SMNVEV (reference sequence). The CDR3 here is CASAGSSYEQYF.

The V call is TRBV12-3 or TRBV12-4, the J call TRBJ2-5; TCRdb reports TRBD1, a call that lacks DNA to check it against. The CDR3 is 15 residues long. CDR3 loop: CASSRYGRDQETQYF.

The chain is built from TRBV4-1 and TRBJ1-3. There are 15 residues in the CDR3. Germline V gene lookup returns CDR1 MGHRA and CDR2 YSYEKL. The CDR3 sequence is CASSKVGNSGNTIYF.

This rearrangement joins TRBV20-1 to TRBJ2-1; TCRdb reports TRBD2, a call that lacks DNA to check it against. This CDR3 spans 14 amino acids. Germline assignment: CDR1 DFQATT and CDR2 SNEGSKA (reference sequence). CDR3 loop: CSASGLTYYNEQFF.

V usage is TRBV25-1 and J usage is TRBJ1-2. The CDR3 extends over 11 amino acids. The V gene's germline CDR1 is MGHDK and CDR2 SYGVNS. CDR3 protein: CASSDGYGYTF.